Listed below are T cell receptor beta chains from one sample, sequenced in a study of neurological immune-mediated disorders. One entry per CDR3 protein, called by TCRdb with MiXCR from the 5' RACE reads. Altogether about 59,000 distinct CDR3 sequences are present, around 3.5% being singletons, with the ten largest covering under 3.5%. The sample comprised PBMCs. The receptor source for this set is a woman in her thirties with multiple sclerosis. CDR3s include the opening cysteine and the closing phenylalanine or tryptophan. The D gene is left open where the match is weak. Clone size is not always given. Where it is, it says once, few, many or a class for expanded clones.

>TRBV6-5|13|NA|TRBJ2-6|many
CASRPSGANVLTF
TGTGCCAGCAGACCCTCTGGGGCCAACGTCCTGACTTTC
>TRBV5-1|14|TRBD1|TRBJ2-5|many
CASSLGDSRETQYF
TGCGCCAGCAGCTTGGGGGACAGTCGAGAGACCCAGTACTTC
>TRBV19|16|TRBD1|TRBJ1-6|few
CASTARTGGNDSPLHF
TGTGCCAGCACCGCCAGGACAGGGGGGAACGATTCACCCCTCCACTTT
>TRBV20-1|12|NA|TRBJ2-7|many
CSARDGPYEQYF
TGCAGTGCTAGAGATGGACCCTACGAGCAGTACTTC
>TRBV5-1|11|NA|TRBJ2-7|many
CASRDLYEQYF
TGCGCCAGCAGAGACCTCTACGAGCAGTACTTC
>TRBV9|15|TRBD2|TRBJ2-2|many
CASSVSGGPTGELFF
TGTGCCAGCAGCGTTAGCGGGGGACCCACCGGGGAGCTGTTTTTT
>TRBV29-1|11|NA|TRBJ1-1|many
CSVARDTEAFF
TGCAGCGTGGCCAGGGACACTGAAGCTTTCTTT
>TRBV5-1|14|TRBD1|TRBJ2-1|many
CASSPSGTESEQFF
TGCGCCAGCAGCCCCTCCGGGACAGAATCTGAGCAGTTCTTC
>TRBV7-3|14|NA|TRBJ2-1|NA
CASSTYMKPGEQFF
TGTGCCAGCAGCACCTACATGAAGCCTGGTGAGCAGTTCTTC
>TRBV5-1|15|TRBD1|TRBJ1-1|many
CASSTGQGKNTEAFF
TGCGCCAGCAGCACAGGACAGGGCAAGAACACTGAAGCTTTCTTT
>TRBV7-8|15|TRBD1|TRBJ2-1|many
CASRDGTAIYNEQFF
TGTGCCAGCAGGGACGGGACAGCTATCTACAATGAGCAGTTCTTC
>TRBV5-1|13|TRBD1|TRBJ1-5|many
CASSLQGDQPQNF
TGCGCCAGCAGCTTACAGGGGGATCAGCCCCAGAATTTT
>TRBV5-1|13|TRBD1|TRBJ2-1|many
CASNQGATPEQFF
TGCGCCAGCAATCAGGGGGCCACGCCTGAGCAGTTCTTC
>TRBV27|14|TRBD2|TRBJ2-1|many
CASSRGGVYNEQFF
TGTGCCAGCTCAAGGGGAGGGGTTTACAATGAGCAGTTCTTC
>TRBV12-3/TRBV12-4|13|NA|TRBJ2-1|many
CASSPDEYNEQFF
TGTGCCAGCAGTCCGGACGAATACAATGAGCAGTTCTTC
>TRBV20-1|13|NA|TRBJ2-7|many
CSARGWASYEQYF
TGCAGTGCCCGCGGGTGGGCCTCCTACGAGCAGTACTTC
>TRBV6-5|13|NA|TRBJ1-1|many
CASSSTGPAEAFF
TGTGCCAGCAGTTCTACAGGGCCCGCTGAAGCTTTCTTT
>TRBV5-6|13|NA|TRBJ2-3|many
CASSLPGGDTQYF
TGTGCCAGCAGCTTGCCAGGAGGAGATACGCAGTATTTT
>TRBV20-1|12|NA|TRBJ2-3|many
CSAPPTPDTQYF
TGCAGTGCTCCCCCTACCCCAGATACGCAGTATTTT
>TRBV5-1|14|TRBD2|TRBJ2-7|many
CASSRLASGTEQYF
TGCGCCAGCAGTCGTCTAGCTAGCGGGACGGAGCAGTACTTC
>TRBV11-2|14|NA|TRBJ1-4|NA
CASTPLRGNEKLFF
TGTGCCAGCACCCCTCTAAGGGGGAATGAAAAACTGTTTTTT
>TRBV11-3|17|TRBD2|TRBJ2-7|many
CASSSRGKSGASYEQYF
TGTGCCAGCAGCTCTCGGGGGAAGAGCGGGGCCTCCTACGAGCAGTACTTC
>TRBV20-1|13|TRBD1|TRBJ1-1|many
CSAPTGVATEAFF
TGCAGTGCCCCGACAGGGGTGGCCACTGAAGCTTTCTTT
>TRBV6-6|15|NA|TRBJ2-5|many
CASSPQHGTTNTQYF
TGTGCCAGCAGCCCACAGCACGGGACGACCAACACCCAGTACTTC
>TRBV10-3|11|NA|TRBJ2-7|many
CAISEVSEQYF
TGTGCCATCAGTGAAGTCAGCGAGCAGTACTTC
>TRBV5-1|17|TRBD1|TRBJ2-1|many
CASSHLSQGAKYNEQFF
TGCGCCAGCAGTCATCTCTCACAGGGGGCCAAATACAATGAGCAGTTCTTC
>TRBV7-2|15|NA|TRBJ2-3|many
CATAGGGTGTDTQYF
TGTGCCACCGCGGGTGGGGGTACTGGCACAGATACGCAGTATTTT
>TRBV25-1|15|NA|TRBJ1-1|few
CASSDPRKGNTEAFF
TGTGCCAGCAGTGACCCCCGAAAGGGCAACACTGAAGCTTTCTTT
>TRBV5-5|13|NA|TRBJ1-2|many
CASSLNSNYGYTF
TGTGCCAGCAGCTTGAACTCAAACTATGGCTACACCTTC
>TRBV7-6|14|NA|TRBJ2-3|many
CASSFRSLTDTQYF
TGTGCCAGCAGCTTTAGGTCTCTGACAGATACGCAGTATTTT
>TRBV2|16|NA|TRBJ2-4|many
CASSGGRTLAKNIQYF
TGTGCCAGCAGTGGGGGACGGACGCTAGCCAAAAACATTCAGTACTTC
>TRBV20-1|14|TRBD1|TRBJ1-1|many
CSARHGTGNTEAFF
TGCAGTGCTAGACATGGGACAGGGAACACTGAAGCTTTCTTT
>TRBV29-1|15|NA|TRBJ1-1|many
CSVAGGRSVNTEAFF
TGCAGCGTTGCGGGGGGAAGATCCGTGAACACTGAAGCTTTCTTT
>TRBV12-3/TRBV12-4|14|TRBD2|TRBJ2-1|many
CASSVGGGNNEQFF
TGTGCCAGCAGTGTCGGCGGGGGGAACAATGAGCAGTTCTTC
>TRBV5-1|17|TRBD2|TRBJ2-3|many
CASSHSVVTSSVGKQYF
TGCGCCAGCAGCCATAGTGTTGTGACTAGCAGCGTGGGTAAGCAGTATTTT
>TRBV7-8|15|NA|TRBJ2-4|few
CASSLSGAPEEIQYF
TGTGCCAGCAGCTTATCAGGGGCACCAGAGGAAATTCAGTACTTC
>TRBV12-3/TRBV12-4|12|NA|TRBJ1-4|many
CASSPYNEKLFF
TGTGCCAGCAGCCCTTATAATGAAAAACTGTTTTTT
>TRBV5-1|16|TRBD2|TRBJ2-3|many
CASSLVTSGSTDTQYF
TGCGCCAGCAGCTTGGTAACTAGCGGGAGCACAGATACGCAGTATTTT
>TRBV5-1|15|TRBD1|TRBJ2-5|many
CASSLAGTGKETQYF
TGCGCCAGCAGCTTGGCTGGGACAGGGAAAGAGACCCAGTACTTC
>TRBV6-5|15|TRBD1|TRBJ2-1|many
CATAVGDRVYNEQFF
TGTGCCACCGCAGTAGGGGACAGGGTGTACAATGAGCAGTTCTTC
>TRBV20-1|14|NA|TRBJ1-1|many
CSARDPRDQGEAFF
TGCAGTGCTAGAGATCCCAGGGATCAAGGCGAAGCTTTCTTT